This TCR beta chain was sequenced for a study of glioma-infiltrating T cells. Amplification of TCR alpha and beta CDR3 regions from RNA used iRepertoire nested multiplex PCR. One-step reverse transcription and amplification started from about 100-400 ng of tissue mRNA or PBMC total RNA. TCRdb analysed the multiplex PCR reads with MiXCR anew, one entry per CDR3 protein. Found here are more than 110,000 distinct CDR3 sequences, 39% of them singletons; the top ten hold 15% to 25%. A word on this clonotype: Antigen specificity is unknown.

Findings and caveats of the study: CDR3 overlap between tissue and blood was very small. Non-neoplastic patients had below-expected tissue-blood divergence, while all gliomas exceeded expectation.

This TCR came from a human donor with low-grade glioma or glioblastoma, undergoing nonglioma brain surgery, or in good health (not recorded which). The sample taken for sequencing was glioma tissue, nonneoplastic brain tissue, or PBMCs (not recorded which).

Written as DNA, the CDR3 is TGTGCCAGCAGGGACACAGAAATCTATGGCTACACCTTC. Translation: CASRDTEIYGYTF. The chain links TRBV6-1 to TRBJ1-2, with a possible D match to TRBD1 (5 bases). Germline CDR1 MNHNS, CDR2 SASEGT. Trimming left V 6 bases short and J 4 bases short, with 12 bases between. CDR3 length equals 13 residues.